This entry is about one T cell receptor beta chain. The sample is drawn from a study of blood T cell repertoires in COVID-19. Turning to the study itself: The United States, Italy and Spain provided the acute and convalescent COVID-19 samples. The analysed material was cDNA or gDNA that came from T cells, B-cell-depleted T cells, or PBMCs.

Per the original data handling: It was from reference gene primer amplification that nucleated cell counts were estimated. The table came from immunoSEQ multiplex PCR; TCRdb's copy has only in-frame clones and leaves some out. V and J calls and clone size are as listed in that table; D and trimming were resolved from the DNA. The sample contains approximately 250,000 clones, approximately 82% of which appear only once. Trimming cost V 2 bases and J 11 bases; bases outside gene matches: 8. Germline loops: CDR1 MNHEY, CDR2 SMNVEV (reference sequence). The CDR3 has 13 amino acids. The chain combines TRBV27 with TRBJ1-1, with TRBD1 matching over 7 bases. The receptor was derived from a man in his sixties who had recovered from COVID-19. Sequencing used peripheral blood. This chain's CDR3 is CASSLDRQGRAFF. The CDR3 DNA follows: TGTGCCAGCAGTTTAGACAGACAGGGTCGCGCTTTCTTT.